The 3 T cell receptor beta chains presented below share a single source sample, sequenced in a study of graft-versus-host responses after intestinal transplantation. The antigens these receptors bind are not known. The assay was immunoSEQ multiplex PCR, and TCRdb's table has in-frame clones only and misses some. This repertoire shows roughly 80,000 clones, about nine tenths found once; its top ten account for about 8%. Sample: unstimulated CD8+ T cells sorted from spleen or lymph node cells, taken before transplant. All receptors derive from a human donor who was the organ donor for an intestinal transplant.

The chain recombines TRBV9 with TRBJ1-1; possibly TRBD1 for D (5 bases). The CDR3 loop spans 15 amino acids. Germline values: CDR1 SGDLS, CDR2 YYNGEE. V lost 3 bases, J lost 4 bases, and 16 bases lay in between. For the CDR3, the DNA is TGTGCCAGCAGCGCTGCGGGACCCGAGGGCACTGAAGCTTTCTTT. This sequence encodes CASSAAGPEGTEAFF.

This chain links TRBV5-6 with TRBJ2-5, with D perhaps matching TRBD2 (5 bases). The DNA end lines up better with TRBJ2-7; the J call may be wrong. CDR1 and CDR2 from the germline V gene are SGHDT and YYEEEE. The CDR3 covers 16 residues. CDR3 DNA sequence: TGTGCCAGCAGCTACACCCTGGACTCGAGCTCCTACGAGCAGTACTTC. Translation gives CASSYTLDSSSYEQYF.

This clone is a singleton in its sample. J is TRBJ1-1 and V is TRBV6-1; D is undetermined. Deletions cut 7 bases from V and 5 bases from J, with 11 bases between. The CDR3 consists of 12 residues. Per germline, CDR1 MNHNS and CDR2 SASEGT. CDR3 in DNA: TGTGCCAGCACTTACGCTGGGACTGAAGCTTTCTTT. This encodes CASTYAGTEAFF.